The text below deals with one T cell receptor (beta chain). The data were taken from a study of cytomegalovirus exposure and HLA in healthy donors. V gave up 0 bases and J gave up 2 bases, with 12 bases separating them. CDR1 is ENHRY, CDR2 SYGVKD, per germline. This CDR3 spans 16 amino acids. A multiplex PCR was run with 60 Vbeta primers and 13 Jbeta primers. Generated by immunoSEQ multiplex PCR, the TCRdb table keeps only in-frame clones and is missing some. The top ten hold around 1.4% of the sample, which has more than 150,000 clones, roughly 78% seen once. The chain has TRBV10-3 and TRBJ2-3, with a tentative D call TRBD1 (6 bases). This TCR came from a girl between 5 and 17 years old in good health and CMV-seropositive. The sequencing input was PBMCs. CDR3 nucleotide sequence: TGTGCCATCAGTGAGTCGGGGGCAGGGCTCACAGATACGCAGTATTTT. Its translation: CAISESGAGLTDTQYF.